What follows are 21 T cell receptor beta chains derived from one specimen sequenced in a study of T cell responses to AZD1222 COVID-19 vaccine. Measured with immunoSEQ multiplex PCR; TCRdb has only the in-frame clones, and not every one. The sample consists of 53,000 or so clones, about 85% of them appearing once. The sequenced sample was peripheral blood, obtained on day 0 of MenACWY control vaccination. The receptor set was obtained from an adult in good health.

The J gene is TRBJ2-1, the V gene TRBV7-6, with 13 bases aligning to TRBD2. Germline trimming cut 5 bases from V and 6 bases from J; bases unmatched to any gene: 7. The CDR3 has 16 residues. Germline-derived CDR1 and CDR2 are SGHVS and FNYEAQ. The CDR3 here is CASSKKLAGGSNEQFF. The DNA of the CDR3 is TGTGCCAGCAGCAAAAAACTAGCGGGAGGGAGCAATGAGCAGTTCTTC.

This chain links TRBV30 with TRBJ1-6; 8 positions match TRBD1. Germline-derived CDR1 and CDR2 are GTSNPN and SVGIG (reference sequence). V shed 4 bases, J shed 7 bases, and the junction held 3 bases outside the gene matches. This CDR3 has 13 amino acids. CDR3 loop: CAWTQGANSPLHF. CDR3 nucleotides: TGTGCCTGGACCCAGGGGGCGAATTCACCCCTCCACTTT.

This clone was counted between two and nine times. This chain uses TRBV30 with TRBJ2-3; 8 bases are shared with TRBD2. V shed 5 bases, J shed 0 bases, and the junction held 1 base outside the gene matches. The CDR3 is 13 amino acids. Germline V lookup: CDR1 GTSNPN, CDR2 SVGIG (reference sequence). CDR3 amino acids: CAWSSGSTDTQYF. As DNA, the CDR3 is TGTGCCTGGTCTAGCGGGAGCACAGATACGCAGTATTTT.

This clone has more than one count but fewer than ten. The junction departs from the called germline gene at one end, perhaps through a read error. CDR3 sequence: CASNRGSF. CDR3 nucleotides: TGTGCCAGCAATCGCGGGAGCTTC. The chain has TRBV3-1 (or the pseudogene TRBV3-2) and TRBJ2-7, with 7 positions matching TRBD2. The CDR3 contains 8 residues. The germline V gene encodes CDR1 LGHDT and CDR2 YNNKEL (reference sequence).

This chain connects TRBV5-1 to TRBJ2-5, with a tentative D call TRBD2 (7 bases). Germline-derived CDR1 and CDR2 are SGHRS and YFSETQ. Trimming removed 0 bases from V and 5 bases from J, with 14 bases in between. The CDR3 runs to 15 residues. The CDR3 nucleotides read TGCGCCAGCAGCTTGGGTGGGGGGGCTATGGAGACCCAGTACTTC. This translates into CASSLGGGAMETQYF.

The rearrangement uses TRBV7-2 and TRBJ2-5; 11 nucleotides match TRBD2. CDR1 is SGHTA and CDR2 is FQGNSA in the germline V gene. This CDR3 has 19 amino acids. The V and J ends lost 5 bases and 1 base, in that order; junction bases with no gene match: 15. CDR3 in amino acids: CASSPRRLAGPMIQETQYF. Here the CDR3 DNA reads TGTGCCAGCAGCCCCCGCCGACTAGCGGGACCCATGATCCAAGAGACCCAGTACTTC. The whole variable domain, remainder taken from reference TRBV7-2 and TRBJ2-5, is GAGVSQSPSNKVTEKGKDVELRCDPISGHTALYWYRQSLGQGLEFLIYFQGNSAPDKSGLPSDRFSAERTGGSVSTLTIQRTQQEDSAVYLCASSPRRLAGPMIQETQYFGPGTRLLVL.

The chain joins TRBV6-5 to TRBJ1-3; weak D call: TRBD1 (5 bases). V lost 8 bases and J 4 bases, leaving 15 bases between the germline ends. Per germline, CDR1 MNHEY and CDR2 SVGAGI. The CDR3 is made up of 14 amino acids. CDR3 coding DNA: TGTGCCAGCGGGTCAGGGTTTATCGGAAACACCATATATTTT. Translation gives CASGSGFIGNTIYF.

In this sample, this clone turned up once. The chain carries TRBV7-9 and TRBJ1-3; D unclear. The CDR3 runs to 16 residues. Germline-derived CDR1 and CDR2 are SEHNR and FQNEAQ (reference sequence). Trimming left V 10 bases short and J 0 bases short, with 19 bases between. The CDR3 spells CATGIRTGPSGNTIYF. The CDR3, as DNA: TGTGCCACCGGGATTCGTACGGGTCCCTCTGGAAACACCATATATTTT.

The genes are TRBV18 and TRBJ2-1; 11 bases are shared with TRBD2. J gave up 6 bases and V 4 bases, and 5 bases lay outside the gene matches. Germline assignment: CDR1 KGHSH and CDR2 LQKENI. This CDR3 contains 15 residues. The CDR3 loop reads CASSLLAGGTNEQFF. DNA for the CDR3: TGTGCCAGCTCACTTCTAGCGGGAGGCACCAATGAGCAGTTCTTC.

The V and J genes are TRBV6-5 and TRBJ1-5; no clear D gene. Germline values: CDR1 MNHEY, CDR2 SVGAGI. The CDR3 has 13 residues. The V gene lost 7 bases and the J gene lost 2 bases, with 9 bases spanning the gap. CDR3 in DNA: TGTGCCAGCAAGGACGAGGGCAATCAGCCCCAGCATTTT. Translation gives CASKDEGNQPQHF.

The chain employs TRBV28 and TRBJ2-3; D is undetermined. Germline V gene sequence: CDR1 MDHEN, CDR2 SYDVKM. The ends were cut back, 1 base at V and 2 bases at J, with 10 bases in the middle. The CDR3 spans 15 residues. The CDR3 coding sequence is TGTGCCAGCAGTTTATTAATCCAGGACACAGATACGCAGTATTTT. This codes for CASSLLIQDTDTQYF.

This clone appeared a single time. The chain carries TRBV3-1 (or the pseudogene TRBV3-2) and TRBJ1-6, with D unresolved. The CDR3 has 15 amino acids. V gave up 1 base and J gave up 6 bases, with 10 bases separating them. Per germline, CDR1 LGHDT and CDR2 YNNKEL (reference sequence). The CDR3 spells CASSQVAGFNSPLHF. The CDR3 DNA reads as TGTGCCAGCAGCCAAGTGGCTGGGTTTAATTCACCCCTCCACTTT.

The rearrangement uses TRBV7-2 and TRBJ2-5; no reliable D call. The CDR3 spans 14 residues. Trimming took 5 bases from V and 1 from J, leaving 11 bases between them. Germline assignment: CDR1 SGHTA and CDR2 FQGNSA. The CDR3 spells CASSRWSPQETQYF. The CDR3 DNA reads as TGTGCCAGCAGCAGATGGTCCCCCCAAGAGACCCAGTACTTC. Drawing the rest from reference TRBV7-2 and TRBJ2-5, the complete variable domain is GAGVSQSPSNKVTEKGKDVELRCDPISGHTALYWYRQSLGQGLEFLIYFQGNSAPDKSGLPSDRFSAERTGGSVSTLTIQRTQQEDSAVYLCASSRWSPQETQYFGPGTRLLVL.

This sequence joins TRBV7-2 and TRBJ1-5; possible D gene TRBD1, 6 bases. This CDR3 spans 15 amino acids. V was pared by 1 base and J by 6 bases, with 13 bases between. Germline CDR1 and CDR2: SGHTA and FQGNSA. The CDR3 nucleotides read TGTGCCAGCAGCTTAGATTCCGGGGGCGGTCAGCCCCAGCATTTT. Protein: CASSLDSGGGQPQHF. Drawing the rest from reference TRBV7-2 and TRBJ1-5, the complete variable domain is GAGVSQSPSNKVTEKGKDVELRCDPISGHTALYWYRQSLGQGLEFLIYFQGNSAPDKSGLPSDRFSAERTGGSVSTLTIQRTQQEDSAVYLCASSLDSGGGQPQHFGDGTRLSIL.

The chain has TRBV5-8 and TRBJ1-1; no firm D call. In germline, CDR1 is SGHTS, CDR2 YDEGEE. Trimming removed 8 bases at V and 2 bases at J, with 13 bases between. The CDR3 covers 13 residues. The CDR3 reads CASSRQTNTEAFF. CDR3 DNA sequence: TGTGCCAGTTCGCGGCAGACCAACACTGAAGCTTTCTTT.

The rearrangement links TRBV5-5 to TRBJ1-1; D uncertain. Germline CDR1 reads SGHKS; CDR2 reads YYEKEE (reference sequence). The CDR3 is made up of 16 amino acids. V gave up 2 bases and J gave up 2 bases, with 16 bases separating them. CDR3 protein: CASSFYPLGLNTEAFF. The CDR3 bases are TGTGCCAGCAGCTTCTACCCCCTGGGCCTAAACACTGAAGCTTTCTTT.

V is TRBV27 and J is TRBJ1-1, with D unclear. Per germline, CDR1 MNHEY and CDR2 SMNVEV (reference sequence). V lost 5 bases and J lost 4, with 11 bases in between. This CDR3 region has 13 residues. CDR3 sequence (DNA): TGTGCCAGCAGTCAGACGGGCCTCACTGAAGCTTTCTTT. Translated, it gives CASSQTGLTEAFF.

The V call is TRBV7-9, the J call TRBJ1-1, with a possible D match to TRBD1 (6 bases). Between the trimmed V and J ends, which lost 4 bases and 3 bases, there was a span of 12 bases. This CDR3 is built from 14 residues. Germline-derived CDR1 and CDR2 are SEHNR and FQNEAQ (reference sequence). The CDR3 protein is CASSSLAGDTEAFF. Here the CDR3 DNA reads TGTGCCAGCAGCTCCTTGGCAGGGGACACTGAAGCTTTCTTT.

This chain connects TRBV19 to TRBJ2-2; 14 nucleotides line up with TRBD2. The V gene's germline CDR1 is LNHDA and CDR2 SQIVND (reference sequence). The V segment lost 3 bases and the J segment 4 bases; nucleotides outside the gene matches: 13. CDR3 length: 20 residues. The DNA of the CDR3 is TGTGCCAGTAGTATGGAGGGACCGGGACTAGCGGGAGCGAGCACCGGGGAGCTGTTTTTT. The encoded protein is CASSMEGPGLAGASTGELFF.

This chain uses TRBV19 with TRBJ1-2; possibly TRBD1 for D (5 bases). Trimming left V 4 bases short and J 4 bases short, with 19 bases between. The CDR3 spans 16 residues. CDR1 is LNHDA and CDR2 is SQIVND in the germline V gene (reference sequence). CDR3 sequence: CASSTAYGGPSYGYTF. The CDR3 DNA is TGTGCCAGTAGTACGGCCTACGGGGGACCTTCCTATGGCTACACCTTC.

The rearrangement uses TRBV20-1 and TRBJ2-7; D unresolved. This CDR3 has 11 amino acids. V was cut by 2 bases and J by 4 bases, with 6 bases left in between. From germline, CDR1 is DFQATT and CDR2 SNEGSKA (reference sequence). This CDR3 reads CSARRWYEQYF. CDR3 nucleotides: TGCAGTGCTAGAAGATGGTACGAGCAGTACTTC.